This T cell receptor beta chain comes out of a study of long-term antiretroviral therapy in people with HIV. Study findings and constraints: Whichever time point was examined, clones expanded before ART dominated the repertoire.

A note on this clone: Antigen specificity is unknown.

Assay version v3.0 of immunoSEQ was used, and it was run at survey level. TCRdb's copy holds only in-frame clones and misses some; the assay was immunoSEQ multiplex PCR. In the table there are about 17,000 clones, approximately 78% of which are singletons. CDR3 length equals 14 residues. With 4 bases removed from V and 7 bases from J, the gap between germline ends came to 11 bases. From germline, CDR1 is SGHDN and CDR2 FVKESK. The sequences come from unsorted PBMCs, collected 0.3 years after starting antiretroviral therapy. This chain connects TRBV14 to TRBJ1-6; TRBD1 is a possible D gene (5 bases). The origin of this receptor is a man aged 18 to 35 with HIV. CDR3 protein: CASSPRTGNSPLHF. CDR3 DNA sequence: TGTGCCAGCAGCCCGCGAACAGGAAATTCACCCCTCCACTTT.